This TCR beta chain was identified in a study of T cell clonotyping in hematopoietic cell transplantation. Study details: Recipients' pretransplant samples followed cytoreduction.

Clones were read by immunoSEQ multiplex PCR, and TCRdb kept only the in-frame ones, dropping some. The table has tens of thousands of clones, around 86% seen once. Note on this clone: Its target is not known.

The CDR3 sequence is 15 residues long. Germline V CDR1 and CDR2: SGHRS, YFSETQ. V lost 1 base to trimming and J lost 6 bases; unmatched junction nucleotides: 7. Findings and caveats of the study: After transplant, recipient diversity fell while pathologically expanded clonotypes grew through day 180. Few recipient clonotypes overlapped donors; over 95% were de novo at given depth.

Time point in this sample: recipient sample about 28 days before transplant, after cytoreduction. Blood collection times were about day -28 and days 30, 100, 180 posttransplant. This material consisted of peripheral blood mononuclear cells, taken before stem cell transplant. The chain recombines TRBV5-1 with TRBJ2-7; TRBD2 matches 10 bases. This sequence originates from a man in his fifties or sixties with biphenotypic leukemia. Some clones in this sample may be carry-over from other donors' samples. The CDR3 nucleotides read TGCGCCAGCAGCTTGACTAGCGGGAATACAGCCGAGCAGTACTTC. It specifies CASSLTSGNTAEQYF.